Listed below are T cell receptor beta chains from one sample, sequenced in a study of T cell changes during pregnancy in multiple sclerosis. Assay used: immunoSEQ multiplex PCR; TCRdb lists only in-frame clones, some missing. The repertoire holds 40,000 to 45,000 clones, roughly 89% seen once, with 1% to 1.5% in the top ten. The sequenced sample was CD4+ T cells from peripheral blood mononuclear cells, obtained in the first trimester of pregnancy. The receptors were gathered from a female donor with multiple sclerosis, enrolled in a pregnancy study. Both conserved end residues are part of each CDR3. D genes are given only for firm matches. The size field is filled for only some rows; it gives once, few, many or a size class.

j_call v_call d_call clone_size cdr3_aa cdr3_nt
TRBJ1-4 TRBV4-2 NA NA CASSQEGTTTNEKLFF TGTGCCAGCAGCCAAGAGGGGACAACAACTAATGAAAAACTGTTTTTT
TRBJ2-1 TRBV5-1 TRBD2 NA CASSLIAGYNEQFF TGCGCCAGCAGCTTGATAGCGGGCTACAATGAGCAGTTCTTC
TRBJ1-2 TRBV5-6 TRBD1 once CASSSTGPNYGYTF TGTGCCAGCAGCTCGACAGGGCCAAACTATGGCTACACCTTC
TRBJ2-4 TRBV5-4 NA NA CASSSRQTDRIQYF TGTGCCAGCAGCTCCCGACAGACCGACCGCATTCAGTACTTC
TRBJ2-7 TRBV6-5 NA NA CASSYSAGDYYEQYF TGTGCCAGCAGTTACTCAGCAGGGGATTACTACGAGCAGTACTTC
TRBJ2-7 TRBV18 TRBD1 medium-sized CASSPRDRENEQYF TGTGCCAGCTCACCTCGAGACAGGGAGAACGAGCAGTACTTC
TRBJ2-3 TRBV6-1 NA NA CASIPGRGDTQYF TGTGCCAGCATTCCAGGACGGGGAGATACGCAGTATTTT
TRBJ2-3 TRBV6-4 TRBD2 NA CASSESPAGRDTQYF TGTGCCAGCAGTGAAAGTCCCGCCGGGAGGGATACGCAGTATTTT
TRBJ2-5 TRBV4-1 NA NA CASSQSSGEQYF TGCGCCAGCAGCCAATCGTCTGGGGAGCAGTACTTC
TRBJ2-3 TRBV18 TRBD2 NA CASSPLATDTQYF TGTGCCAGCAGCCCACTAGCGACAGATACGCAGTATTTT
TRBJ2-1 TRBV2 NA NA CASSDLGDNEQFF TGTGCCAGCAGTGACTTAGGGGACAATGAGCAGTTCTTC
TRBJ1-1 TRBV5-1 NA NA CASSLAPGMNTEAFF TGCGCCAGCAGCCTGGCGCCAGGGATGAACACTGAAGCTTTCTTT
TRBJ2-3 TRBV7-9 NA once CASSPTGGSTDTQYF TGTGCCAGCAGCCCAACGGGGGGCAGCACAGATACGCAGTATTTT